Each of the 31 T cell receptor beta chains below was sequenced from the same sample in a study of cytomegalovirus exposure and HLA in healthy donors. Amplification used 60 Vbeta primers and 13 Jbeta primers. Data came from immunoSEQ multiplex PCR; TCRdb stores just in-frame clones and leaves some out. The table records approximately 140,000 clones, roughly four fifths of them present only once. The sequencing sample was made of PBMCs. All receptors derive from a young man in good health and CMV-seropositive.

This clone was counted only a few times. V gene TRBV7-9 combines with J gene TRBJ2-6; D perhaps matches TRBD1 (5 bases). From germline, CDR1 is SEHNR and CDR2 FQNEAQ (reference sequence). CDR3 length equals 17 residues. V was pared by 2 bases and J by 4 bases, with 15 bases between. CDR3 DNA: TGTGCCAGCAGCTTAACGAGGCCAGGGTCCGGGGCCAACGTCCTGACTTTC. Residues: CASSLTRPGSGANVLTF.

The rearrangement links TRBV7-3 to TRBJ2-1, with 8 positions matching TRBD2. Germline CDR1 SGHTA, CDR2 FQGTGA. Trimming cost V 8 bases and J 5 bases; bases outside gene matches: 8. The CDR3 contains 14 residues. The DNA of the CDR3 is TGTGCCAGCTCCTACGGGAGGGTCGACAATGAGCAGTTCTTC. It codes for CASSYGRVDNEQFF.

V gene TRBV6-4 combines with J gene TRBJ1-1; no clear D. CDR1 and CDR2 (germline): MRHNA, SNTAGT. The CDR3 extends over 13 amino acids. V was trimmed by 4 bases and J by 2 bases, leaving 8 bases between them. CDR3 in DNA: TGTGCCAGCAGTGTTAGAGAAAACACTGAAGCTTTCTTT. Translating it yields CASSVRENTEAFF.

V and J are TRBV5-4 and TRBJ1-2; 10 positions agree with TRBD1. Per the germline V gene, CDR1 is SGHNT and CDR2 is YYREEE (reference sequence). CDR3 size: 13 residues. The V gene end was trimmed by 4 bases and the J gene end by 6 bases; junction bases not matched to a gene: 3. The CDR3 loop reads CASSPDRGHGYTF. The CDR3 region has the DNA TGTGCCAGCAGCCCTGACAGGGGGCATGGCTACACCTTC.

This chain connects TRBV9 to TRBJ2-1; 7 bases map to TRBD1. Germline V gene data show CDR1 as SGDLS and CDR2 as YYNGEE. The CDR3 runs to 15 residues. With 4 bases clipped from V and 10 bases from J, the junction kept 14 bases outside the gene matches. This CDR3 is CASSPSSLAQGEQFF. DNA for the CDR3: TGTGCCAGCAGCCCTTCGAGTCTGGCACAGGGGGAGCAGTTCTTC.

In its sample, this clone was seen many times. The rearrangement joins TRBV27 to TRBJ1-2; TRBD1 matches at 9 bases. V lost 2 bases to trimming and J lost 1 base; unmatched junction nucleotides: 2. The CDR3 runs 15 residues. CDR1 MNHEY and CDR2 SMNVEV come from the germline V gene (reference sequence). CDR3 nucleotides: TGTGCCAGCAGTTTACTGACAGGGGGTAACTATGGCTACACCTTC. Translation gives CASSLLTGGNYGYTF.

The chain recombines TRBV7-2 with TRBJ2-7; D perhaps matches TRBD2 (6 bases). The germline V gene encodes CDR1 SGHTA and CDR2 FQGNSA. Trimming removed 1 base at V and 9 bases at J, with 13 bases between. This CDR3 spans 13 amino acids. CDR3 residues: CASSLDGGKGQYF. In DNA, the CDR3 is TGTGCCAGCAGCTTAGATGGAGGGAAAGGGCAGTACTTC. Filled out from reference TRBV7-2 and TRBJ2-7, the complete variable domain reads GAGVSQSPSNKVTEKGKDVELRCDPISGHTALYWYRQSLGQGLEFLIYFQGNSAPDKSGLPSDRFSAERTGGSVSTLTIQRTQQEDSAVYLCASSLDGGKGQYFGPGTRLTVT.

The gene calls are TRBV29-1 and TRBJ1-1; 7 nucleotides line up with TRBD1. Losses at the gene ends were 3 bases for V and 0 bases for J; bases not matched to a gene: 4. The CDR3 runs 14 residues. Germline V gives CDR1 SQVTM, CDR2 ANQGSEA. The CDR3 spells CSVEGQNLNTEAFF. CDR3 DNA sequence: TGCAGCGTTGAGGGACAGAACCTGAACACTGAAGCTTTCTTT.

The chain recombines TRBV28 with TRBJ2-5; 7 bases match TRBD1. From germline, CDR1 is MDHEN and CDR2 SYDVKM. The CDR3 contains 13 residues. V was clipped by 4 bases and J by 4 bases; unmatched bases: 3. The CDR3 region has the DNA TGTGCCAGCAGTTGGGACAGAGGAGAGACCCAGTACTTC. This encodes CASSWDRGETQYF.

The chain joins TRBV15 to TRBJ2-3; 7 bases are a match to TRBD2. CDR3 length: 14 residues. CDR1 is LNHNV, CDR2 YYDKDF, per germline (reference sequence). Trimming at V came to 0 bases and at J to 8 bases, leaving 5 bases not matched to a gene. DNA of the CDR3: TGTGCCACCAGCAGAGAGGTGACTAGCTCTACGCAGTATTTT. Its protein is CATSREVTSSTQYF.

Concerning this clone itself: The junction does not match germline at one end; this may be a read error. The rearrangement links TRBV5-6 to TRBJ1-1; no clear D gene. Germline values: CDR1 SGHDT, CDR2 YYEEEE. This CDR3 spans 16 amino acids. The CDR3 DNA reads TGTGCCAGCAGTTTGGGAACTACTCGGGGAGGAACTGAAGCTTTCTTT. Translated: CASSLGTTRGGTEAFF.

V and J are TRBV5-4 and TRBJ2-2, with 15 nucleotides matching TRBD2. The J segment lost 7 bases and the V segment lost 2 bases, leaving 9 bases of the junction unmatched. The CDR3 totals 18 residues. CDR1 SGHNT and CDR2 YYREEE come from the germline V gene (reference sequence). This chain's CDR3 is CASSFGLAGGPGGGELFF. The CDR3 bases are TGTGCCAGCAGCTTTGGACTAGCGGGAGGGCCGGGGGGCGGGGAGCTGTTTTTT.

CDR3 region: CASSDYRDRAGGYTF. Here the CDR3 DNA reads TGTGCCAGCAGTGATTACCGGGACAGGGCTGGTGGCTACACCTTC. This sequence joins TRBV6-1 and TRBJ1-2, with 9 nucleotides matching TRBD1. The CDR3 loop spans 15 amino acids. The germline CDR1 and CDR2 sequences are MNHNS and SASEGT. V dropped 3 bases and J dropped 7; count of bases not matched to a gene: 9.

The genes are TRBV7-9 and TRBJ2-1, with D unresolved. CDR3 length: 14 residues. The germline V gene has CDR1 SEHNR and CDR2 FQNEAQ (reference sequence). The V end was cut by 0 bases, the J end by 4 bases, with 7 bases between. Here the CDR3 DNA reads TGTGCCAGCAGCTTAGCCGCGGCTTACAATGAGCAGTTCTTC. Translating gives CASSLAAAYNEQFF.

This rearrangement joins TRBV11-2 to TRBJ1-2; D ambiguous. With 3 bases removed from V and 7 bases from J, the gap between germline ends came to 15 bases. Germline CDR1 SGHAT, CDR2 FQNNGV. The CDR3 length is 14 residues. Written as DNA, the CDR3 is TGTGCCAGCAGCTTCGGGTTCGGAAATCGTGGCTACACCTTC. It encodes CASSFGFGNRGYTF.

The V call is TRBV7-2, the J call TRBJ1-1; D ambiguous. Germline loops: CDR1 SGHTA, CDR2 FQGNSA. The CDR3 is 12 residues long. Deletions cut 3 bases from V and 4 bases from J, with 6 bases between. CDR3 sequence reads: CASSFMATEAFF. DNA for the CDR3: TGTGCCAGCAGCTTTATGGCCACTGAAGCTTTCTTT.

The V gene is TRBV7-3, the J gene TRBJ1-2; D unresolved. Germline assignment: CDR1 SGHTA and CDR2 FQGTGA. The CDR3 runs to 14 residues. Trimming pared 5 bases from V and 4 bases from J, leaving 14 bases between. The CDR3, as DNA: TGTGCCAGCAGCCCACGGGAGGCGTTCTATGGCTACACCTTC. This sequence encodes CASSPREAFYGYTF.

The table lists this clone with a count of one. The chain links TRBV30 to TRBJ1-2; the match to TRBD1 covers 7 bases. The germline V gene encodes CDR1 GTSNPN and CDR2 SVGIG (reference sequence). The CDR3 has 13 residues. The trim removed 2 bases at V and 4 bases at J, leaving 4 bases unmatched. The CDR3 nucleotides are TGTGCCTGGAGTACAGGGGTGTTCTATGGCTACACCTTC. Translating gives CAWSTGVFYGYTF.

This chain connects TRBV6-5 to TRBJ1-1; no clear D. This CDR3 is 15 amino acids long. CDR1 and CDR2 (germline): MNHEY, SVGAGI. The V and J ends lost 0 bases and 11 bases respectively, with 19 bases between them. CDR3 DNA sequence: TGTGCCAGCAGTTACTCCCGGGGAATTGCGAGAGGGGCTTTCTTT. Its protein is CASSYSRGIARGAFF.

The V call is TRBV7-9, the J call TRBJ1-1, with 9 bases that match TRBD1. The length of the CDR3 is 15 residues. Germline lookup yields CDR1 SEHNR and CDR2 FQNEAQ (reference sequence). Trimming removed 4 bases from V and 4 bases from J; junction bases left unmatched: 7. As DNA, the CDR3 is TGTGCCAGCAGCTCTCCGACAGGGGGGACCACTGAAGCTTTCTTT. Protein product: CASSSPTGGTTEAFF.

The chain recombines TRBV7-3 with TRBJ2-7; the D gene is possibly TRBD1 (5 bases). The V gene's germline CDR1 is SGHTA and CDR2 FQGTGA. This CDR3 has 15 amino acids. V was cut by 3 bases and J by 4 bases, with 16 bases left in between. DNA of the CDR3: TGTGCCAGCAGCTTTCTTCCAGGGTTGGGGTACGAGCAGTACTTC. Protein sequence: CASSFLPGLGYEQYF.

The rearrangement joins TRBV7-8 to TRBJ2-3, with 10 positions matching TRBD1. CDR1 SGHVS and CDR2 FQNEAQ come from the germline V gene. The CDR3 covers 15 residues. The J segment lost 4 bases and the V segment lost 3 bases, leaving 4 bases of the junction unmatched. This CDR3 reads CASSLGTGDPDTQYF. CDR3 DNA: TGTGCCAGCAGCTTGGGGACAGGGGACCCAGATACGCAGTATTTT.

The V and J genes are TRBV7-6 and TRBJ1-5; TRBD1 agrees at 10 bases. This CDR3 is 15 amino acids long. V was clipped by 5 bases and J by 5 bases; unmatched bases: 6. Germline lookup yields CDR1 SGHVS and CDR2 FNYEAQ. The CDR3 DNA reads TGTGCCAGCAGCGACCATGGACAGGGGGATCAGCCCCAGCATTTT. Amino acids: CASSDHGQGDQPQHF. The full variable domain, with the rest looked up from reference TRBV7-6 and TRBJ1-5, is GAGVSQSPRYKVTKRGQDVALRCDPISGHVSLYWYRQALGQGPEFLTYFNYEAQQDKSGLPNDRFSAERPEGSISTLTIQRTEQRDSAMYRCASSDHGQGDQPQHFGDGTRLSIL.

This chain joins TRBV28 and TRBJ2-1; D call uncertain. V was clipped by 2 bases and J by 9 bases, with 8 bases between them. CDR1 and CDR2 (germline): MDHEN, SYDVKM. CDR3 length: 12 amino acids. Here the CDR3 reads CASSLGWSEQFF. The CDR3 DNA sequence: TGTGCCAGCAGTTTAGGGTGGAGTGAGCAGTTCTTC.

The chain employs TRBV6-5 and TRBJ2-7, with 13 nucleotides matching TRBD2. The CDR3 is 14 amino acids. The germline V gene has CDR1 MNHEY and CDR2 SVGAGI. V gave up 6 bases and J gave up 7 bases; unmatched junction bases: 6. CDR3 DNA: TGTGCCAGCAGGGGGACTAGCGGGGATAGGGAGCAGTACTTC. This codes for CASRGTSGDREQYF.

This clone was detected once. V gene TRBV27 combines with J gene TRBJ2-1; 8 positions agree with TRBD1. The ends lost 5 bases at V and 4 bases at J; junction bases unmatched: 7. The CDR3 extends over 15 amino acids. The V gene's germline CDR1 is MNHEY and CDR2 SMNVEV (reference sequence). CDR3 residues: CASSQDRDTYNEQFF. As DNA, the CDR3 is TGTGCCAGCAGTCAGGACAGGGATACTTACAATGAGCAGTTCTTC.

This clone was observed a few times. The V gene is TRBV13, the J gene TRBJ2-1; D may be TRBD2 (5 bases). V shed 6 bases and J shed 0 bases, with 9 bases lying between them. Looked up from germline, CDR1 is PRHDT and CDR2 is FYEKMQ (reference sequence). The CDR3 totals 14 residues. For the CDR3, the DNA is TGTGCCAGCAGTACTAGGGCCTCCTACAATGAGCAGTTCTTC. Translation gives CASSTRASYNEQFF.

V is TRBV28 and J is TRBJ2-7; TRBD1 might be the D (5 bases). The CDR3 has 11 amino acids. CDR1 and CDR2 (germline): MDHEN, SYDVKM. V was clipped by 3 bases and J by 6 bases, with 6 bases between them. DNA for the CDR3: TGTGCCAGCAGTTTCAGGGCCGAGCAGTACTTC. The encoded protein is CASSFRAEQYF. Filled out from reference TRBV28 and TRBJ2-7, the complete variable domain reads DVKVTQSSRYLVKRTGEKVFLECVQDMDHENMFWYRQDPGLGLRLIYFSYDVKMKEKGDIPEGYSVSREKKERFSLILESASTNQTSMYLCASSFRAEQYFGPGTRLTVT.

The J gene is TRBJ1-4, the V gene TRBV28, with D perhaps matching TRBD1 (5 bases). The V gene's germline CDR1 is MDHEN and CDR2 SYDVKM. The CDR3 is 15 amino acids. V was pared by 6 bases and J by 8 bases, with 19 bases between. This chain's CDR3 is CASSPPRGGAEKLFF. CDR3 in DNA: TGTGCCAGCAGCCCCCCCCGGGGGGGAGCGGAAAAACTGTTTTTT.

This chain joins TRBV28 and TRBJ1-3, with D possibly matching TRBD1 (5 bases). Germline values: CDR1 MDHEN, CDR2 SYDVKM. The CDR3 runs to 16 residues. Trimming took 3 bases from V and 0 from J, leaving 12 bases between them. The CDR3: CASSFPRGSSGNTIYF. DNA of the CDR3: TGTGCCAGCAGTTTTCCACGGGGGAGCTCTGGAAACACCATATATTTT.

CDR3 sequence reads: CASIRGGVNTEAFF. The CDR3 DNA sequence: TGTGCCAGCATCAGAGGAGGGGTGAACACTGAAGCTTTCTTT. The genes are TRBV6-1 and TRBJ1-1; possibly TRBD1 for D (5 bases). Germline CDR1 and CDR2: MNHNS and SASEGT. The CDR3 runs 14 residues. V lost 7 bases to trimming and J lost 0 bases, with 12 bases between them.